The rows below give T cell receptor beta chains drawn from one sample of a study of lymphopenia after photon versus proton radiotherapy. The data were produced by immunoSEQ multiplex PCR, yet TCRdb's version contains in-frame clones alone and is incomplete. The table has 25,000 to 30,000 clones, around nine tenths seen once; the top ten hold 0.65% to 0.85%. The sample was peripheral blood, taken from a patient treated with photon-based radiotherapy. These receptors originate from a woman aged 50 to 65 with cholangiocarcinoma. Each CDR3 is given with its conserved first and last residue. Only part of the rows carry a size: once, few, many, or a class if the clone is expanded.

>NA|TRBJ2-5|TRBV7-9
CASNPPGGETQYF
>NA|TRBJ1-1|TRBV7-9
CASGGHMNTEAFF
>NA|TRBJ1-1|TRBV9
CASSATGASNTEAFF
>NA|TRBJ2-7|TRBV4-1
CASSQAPGDYEQYF
>NA|TRBJ1-1|TRBV12-5
CASGLQMNTEAFF
>NA|TRBJ2-2|TRBV18
CASSPYEGQGTGELFF
>NA|TRBJ1-4|TRBV6-5
CASSYRGSNEKLFF
>NA|TRBJ1-2|TRBV2
CASRWGWGNYGYTF
>NA|TRBJ2-7|TRBV12-5
CASGLVDPEQYF
>NA|TRBJ2-3|TRBV9
CASSVVGDTDTQYF
>NA|TRBJ2-6|TRBV5-1
CASSLERGGASGANVLTF
>NA|TRBJ1-1|TRBV9
CASRGFNNTEAFF
>NA|TRBJ2-3|TRBV18
CASSPATVTGGTDTQYF
>once|TRBJ2-7|TRBV30
CAWRREGLRNEQYF
>NA|TRBJ1-6|TRBV9
CASSEKDRGSDSPLHF
>NA|TRBJ1-3|TRBV7-9
CASSLQGQGTNTIYF
>NA|TRBJ1-2|TRBV19
CASSMLGDHGYTF
>NA|TRBJ2-6|TRBV4-1
CASSLSGTGGDGANVLTF
>NA|TRBJ1-2|TRBV7-9
CASSLVDSPNYGYTF
>NA|TRBJ1-1|TRBV27
CASSFSTLKMNTEAFF
>NA|TRBJ1-1|TRBV10-2
CASRGVSATEAFF
>NA|TRBJ1-2|TRBV19
CASSIYGQSYGYTF
>NA|TRBJ1-3|TRBV5-1
CASSGGFSGNTIYF
>NA|TRBJ2-2|TRBV7-2
CASSLSGPPGTGELFF
>NA|TRBJ2-7|TRBV7-7
CASSLERREITYEQYF
>NA|TRBJ1-2|TRBV11-2
CASSSPDRGYGYTF
>NA|TRBJ1-1|TRBV19
CASSPRDRGKNTEAFF
>NA|TRBJ1-1|TRBV5-4
CASSLPGRLNTEAFF
>NA|TRBJ2-2|TRBV5-1
CASSLGEPGELFF
>NA|TRBJ2-1|TRBV10-2
CASTGGGAMVGEQFF
>NA|TRBJ1-2|TRBV4-3
CASSQTGTGAGGYTF
>NA|TRBJ1-1|TRBV7-2
CASTGGIMNTEAFF